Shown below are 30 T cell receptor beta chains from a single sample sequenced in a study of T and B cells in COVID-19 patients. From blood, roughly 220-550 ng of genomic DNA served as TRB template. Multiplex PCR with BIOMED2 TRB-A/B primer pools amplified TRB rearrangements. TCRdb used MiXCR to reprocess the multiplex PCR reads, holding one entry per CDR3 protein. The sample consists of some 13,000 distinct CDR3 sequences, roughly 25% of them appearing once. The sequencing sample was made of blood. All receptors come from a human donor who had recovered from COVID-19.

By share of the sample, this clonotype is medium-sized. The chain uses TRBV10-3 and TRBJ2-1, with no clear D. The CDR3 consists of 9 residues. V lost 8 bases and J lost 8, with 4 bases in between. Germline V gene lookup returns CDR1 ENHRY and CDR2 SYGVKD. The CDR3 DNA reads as TGTGCCATCGGCGATGAGCAGTTCTTC. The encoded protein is CAIGDEQFF.

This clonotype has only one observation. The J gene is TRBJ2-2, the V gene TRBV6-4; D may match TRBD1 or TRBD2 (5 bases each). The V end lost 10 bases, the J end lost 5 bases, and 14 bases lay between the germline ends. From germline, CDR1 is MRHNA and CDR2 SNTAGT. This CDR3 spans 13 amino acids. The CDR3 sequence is CATRGGQTGELFF. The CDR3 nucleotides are TGTGCCACCCGAGGAGGACAAACCGGGGAGCTGTTTTTT.

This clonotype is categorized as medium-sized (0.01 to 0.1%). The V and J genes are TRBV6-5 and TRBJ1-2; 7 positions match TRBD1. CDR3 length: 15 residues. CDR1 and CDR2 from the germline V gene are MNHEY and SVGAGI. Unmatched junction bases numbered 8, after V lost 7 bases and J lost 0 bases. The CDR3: CASTIGTATNYGYTF. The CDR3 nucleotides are TGTGCCAGCACTATCGGGACAGCCACTAACTATGGCTACACCTTC.

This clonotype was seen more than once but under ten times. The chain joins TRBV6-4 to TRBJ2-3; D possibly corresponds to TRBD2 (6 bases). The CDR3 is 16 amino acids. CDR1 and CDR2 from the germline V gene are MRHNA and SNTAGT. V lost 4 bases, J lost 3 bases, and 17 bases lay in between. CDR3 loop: CASSASRGGATDTQYF. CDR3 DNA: TGTGCCAGCAGTGCTTCGCGGGGTGGGGCGACAGATACGCAGTATTTT.

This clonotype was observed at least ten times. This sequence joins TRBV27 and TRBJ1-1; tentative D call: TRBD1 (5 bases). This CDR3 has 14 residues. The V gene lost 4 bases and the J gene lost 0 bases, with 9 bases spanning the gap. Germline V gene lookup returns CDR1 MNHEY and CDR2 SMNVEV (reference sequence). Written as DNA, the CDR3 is TGTGCCAGCAGTTCCCGGGGCCTGAACACTGAAGCTTTCTTT. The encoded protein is CASSSRGLNTEAFF.

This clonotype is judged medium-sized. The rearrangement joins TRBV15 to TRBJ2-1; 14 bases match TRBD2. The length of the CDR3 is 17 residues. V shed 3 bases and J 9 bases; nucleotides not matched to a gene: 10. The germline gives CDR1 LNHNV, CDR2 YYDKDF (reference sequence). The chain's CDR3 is CATSSDRGTSGSSEQFF. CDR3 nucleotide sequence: TGTGCCACCAGCAGCGATCGGGGGACTAGCGGGAGCAGTGAGCAGTTCTTC.

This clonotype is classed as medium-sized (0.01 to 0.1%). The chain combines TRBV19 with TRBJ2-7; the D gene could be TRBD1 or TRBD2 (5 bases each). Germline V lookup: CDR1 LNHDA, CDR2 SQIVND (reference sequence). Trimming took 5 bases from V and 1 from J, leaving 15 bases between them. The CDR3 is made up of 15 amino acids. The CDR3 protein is CASSLMRGPSYEQYF. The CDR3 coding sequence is TGTGCCAGTAGTTTAATGAGGGGCCCGTCCTACGAGCAGTACTTC.

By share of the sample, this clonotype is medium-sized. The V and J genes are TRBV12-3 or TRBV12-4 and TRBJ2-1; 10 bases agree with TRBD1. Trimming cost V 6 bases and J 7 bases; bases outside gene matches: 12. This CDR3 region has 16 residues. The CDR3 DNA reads TGTGCCAGCAGGGAGCCGGGACAGGGGACGGTAAATGAGCAGTTCTTC. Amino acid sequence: CASREPGQGTVNEQFF.

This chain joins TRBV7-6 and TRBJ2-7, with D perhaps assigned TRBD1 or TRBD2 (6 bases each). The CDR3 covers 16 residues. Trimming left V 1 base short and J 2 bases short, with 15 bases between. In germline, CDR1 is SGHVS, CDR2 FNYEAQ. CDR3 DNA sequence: TGTGCCAGCAGCTTAGGGGGGGCAGAGAAACCCTACGAGCAGTACTTC. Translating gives CASSLGGAEKPYEQYF.

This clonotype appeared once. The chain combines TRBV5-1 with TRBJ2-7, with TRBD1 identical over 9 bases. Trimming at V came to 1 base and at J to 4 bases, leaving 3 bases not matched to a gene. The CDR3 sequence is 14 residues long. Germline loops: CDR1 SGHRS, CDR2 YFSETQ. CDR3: CASSLTGTGYEQYF. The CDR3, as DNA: TGCGCCAGCAGCTTGACCGGGACAGGGTACGAGCAGTACTTC. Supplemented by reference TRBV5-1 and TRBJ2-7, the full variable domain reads KAGVTQTPRYLIKTRGQQVTLSCSPISGHRSVSWYQQTPGQGLQFLFEYFSETQRNKGNFPGRFSGRQFSNSRSEMNVSTLELGDSALYLCASSLTGTGYEQYFGPGTRLTVT.

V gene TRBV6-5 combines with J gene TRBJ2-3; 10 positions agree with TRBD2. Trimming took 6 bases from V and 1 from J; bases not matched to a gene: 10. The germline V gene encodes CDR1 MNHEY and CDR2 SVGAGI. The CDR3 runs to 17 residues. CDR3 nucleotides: TGTGCCAGCAGAAGATCCTCTAGCGGGGGAGGCACAGATACGCAGTATTTT. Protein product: CASRRSSSGGGTDTQYF.

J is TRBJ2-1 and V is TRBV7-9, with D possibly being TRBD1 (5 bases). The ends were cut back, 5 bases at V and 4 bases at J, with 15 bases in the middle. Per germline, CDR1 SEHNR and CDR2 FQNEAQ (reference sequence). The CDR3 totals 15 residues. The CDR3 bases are TGTGCCAGCAGCAATCACAGGCCAGGGTACAATGAGCAGTTCTTC. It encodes CASSNHRPGYNEQFF.

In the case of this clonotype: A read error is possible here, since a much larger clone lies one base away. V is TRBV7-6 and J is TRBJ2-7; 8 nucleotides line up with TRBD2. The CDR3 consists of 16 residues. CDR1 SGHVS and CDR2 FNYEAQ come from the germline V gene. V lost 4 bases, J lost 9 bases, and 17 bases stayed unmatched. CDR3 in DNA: TGTGCCAGCAGCTCTGGGTTACGGGGGGGGAGGCACGGGCAGTACTTC. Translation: CASSSGLRGGRHGQYF.

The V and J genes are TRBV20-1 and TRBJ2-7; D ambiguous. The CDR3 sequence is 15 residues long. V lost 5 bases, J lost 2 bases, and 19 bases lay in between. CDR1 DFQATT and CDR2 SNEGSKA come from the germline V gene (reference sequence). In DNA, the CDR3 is TGCAGTGCTGCCCGAGACGGTGAGGACCCCTACGAGCAGTACTTC. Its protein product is CSAARDGEDPYEQYF.

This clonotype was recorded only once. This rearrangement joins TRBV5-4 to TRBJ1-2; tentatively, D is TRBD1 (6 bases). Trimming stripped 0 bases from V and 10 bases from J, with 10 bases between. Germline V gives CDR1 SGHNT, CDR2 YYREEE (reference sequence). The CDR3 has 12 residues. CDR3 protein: CASSLDREDYTF. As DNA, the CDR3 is TGTGCCAGCAGCTTGGACAGGGAGGACTACACCTTC. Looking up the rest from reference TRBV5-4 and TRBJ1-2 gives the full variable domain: ETGVTQSPTHLIKTRGQQVTLRCSSQSGHNTVSWYQQALGQGPQFIFQYYREEENGRGNFPPRFSGLQFPNYSSELNVNALELDDSALYLCASSLDREDYTFGSGTRLTVV.

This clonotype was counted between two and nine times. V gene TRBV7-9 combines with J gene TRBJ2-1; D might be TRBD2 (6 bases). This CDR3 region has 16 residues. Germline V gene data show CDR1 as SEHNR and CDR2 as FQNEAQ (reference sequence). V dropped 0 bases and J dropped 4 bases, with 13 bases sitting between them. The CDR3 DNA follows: TGTGCCAGCAGCTTAGCGGACGGGGGTATTTACAATGAGCAGTTCTTC. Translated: CASSLADGGIYNEQFF. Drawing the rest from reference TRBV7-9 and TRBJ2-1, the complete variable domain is DTGVSQNPRHKITKRGQNVTFRCDPISEHNRLYWYRQTLGQGPEFLTYFQNEAQLEKSRLLSDRFSAERPKGSFSTLEIQRTEQGDSAMYLCASSLADGGIYNEQFFGPGTRLTVL.

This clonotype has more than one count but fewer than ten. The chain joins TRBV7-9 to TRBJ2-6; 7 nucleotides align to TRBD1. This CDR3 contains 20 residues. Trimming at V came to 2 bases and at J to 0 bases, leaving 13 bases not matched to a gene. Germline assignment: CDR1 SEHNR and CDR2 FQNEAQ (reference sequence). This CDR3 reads CASSLQGVARGYSGANVLTF. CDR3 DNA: TGTGCCAGCAGCTTACAAGGGGTCGCCAGGGGGTACTCTGGGGCCAACGTCCTGACTTTC.

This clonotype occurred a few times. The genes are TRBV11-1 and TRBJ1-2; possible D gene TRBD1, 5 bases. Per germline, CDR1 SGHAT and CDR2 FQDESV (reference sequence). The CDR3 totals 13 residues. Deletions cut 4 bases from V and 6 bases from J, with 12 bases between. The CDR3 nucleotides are TGTGCCAGCAGCTCCCGGGGACTTGATGGCTACACCTTC. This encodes CASSSRGLDGYTF. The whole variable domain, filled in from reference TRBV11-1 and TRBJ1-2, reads EAEVAQSPRYKITEKSQAVAFWCDPISGHATLYWYRQILGQGPELLVQFQDESVVDDSQLPKDRFSAERLKGVDSTLKIQPAELGDSAMYLCASSSRGLDGYTFGSGTRLTVV.

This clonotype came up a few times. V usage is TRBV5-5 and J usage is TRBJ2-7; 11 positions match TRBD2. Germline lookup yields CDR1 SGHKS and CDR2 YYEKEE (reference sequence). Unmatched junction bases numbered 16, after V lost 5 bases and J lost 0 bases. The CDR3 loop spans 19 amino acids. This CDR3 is CASSIAGGTSGISSYEQYF. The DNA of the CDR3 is TGTGCCAGCAGTATCGCCGGCGGGACTAGCGGAATTAGCTCCTACGAGCAGTACTTC.

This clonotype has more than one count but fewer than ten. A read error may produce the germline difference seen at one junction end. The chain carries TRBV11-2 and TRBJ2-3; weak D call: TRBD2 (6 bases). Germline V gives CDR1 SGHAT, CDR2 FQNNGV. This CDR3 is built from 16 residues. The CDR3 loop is CASSSPGGWSTYTQYF. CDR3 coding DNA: TGTGCCAGCAGTTCTCCCGGGGGTTGGAGCACATATACGCAGTATTTT.

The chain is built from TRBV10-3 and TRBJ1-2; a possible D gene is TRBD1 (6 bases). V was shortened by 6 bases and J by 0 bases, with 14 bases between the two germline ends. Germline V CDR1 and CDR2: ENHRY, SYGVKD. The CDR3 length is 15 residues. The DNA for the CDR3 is TGTGCCATCAGCGGAGTGGACAGTTCTAACTATGGCTACACCTTC. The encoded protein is CAISGVDSSNYGYTF.

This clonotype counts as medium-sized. The CDR3 DNA is TGCAGCGTCGGGGGAGGACAGGGGGCTTATAACTATGGCTACACCTTC. Translated: CSVGGGQGAYNYGYTF. The rearrangement joins TRBV29-1 to TRBJ1-2, with 11 bases fitting TRBD1. V trimming: 6 bases; J trimming: 1 base; junction bases outside the gene matches: 10. CDR1 and CDR2 from the germline V gene are SQVTM and ANQGSEA. The CDR3 loop spans 16 amino acids.

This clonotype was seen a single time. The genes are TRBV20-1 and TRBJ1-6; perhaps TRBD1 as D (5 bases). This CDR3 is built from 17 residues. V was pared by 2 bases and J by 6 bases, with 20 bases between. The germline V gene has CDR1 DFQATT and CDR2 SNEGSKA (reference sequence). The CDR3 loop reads CSARSPRDETFNSPLHF. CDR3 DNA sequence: TGCAGTGCTAGATCCCCCCGGGACGAAACCTTTAATTCACCCCTCCACTTT.

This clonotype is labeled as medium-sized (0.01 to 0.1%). CDR3 bases: TGTGCCAGTAGTCTTGGGAGGGGTAACTATGGCTACACCTTC. Translating gives CASSLGRGNYGYTF. The chain links TRBV19 to TRBJ1-2, with D possibly TRBD1 on 5 matching bases. The CDR3 has 14 residues. V lost 5 bases, J lost 1 base, and 11 bases lay in between. Per the germline V gene, CDR1 is LNHDA and CDR2 is SQIVND (reference sequence). The full variable domain, completed using reference TRBV19 and TRBJ1-2, is DGGITQSPKYLFRKEGQNVTLSCEQNLNHDAMYWYRQDPGQGLRLIYYSQIVNDFQKGDIAEGYSVSREKKESFPLTVTSAQKNPTAFYLCASSLGRGNYGYTFGSGTRLTVV.

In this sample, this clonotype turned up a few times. For the CDR3, the DNA is TGTGCCAGCAACGGAGGGCAAGACGAGCAGTACTTC. Translating gives CASNGGQDEQYF. The chain couples TRBV4-2 to TRBJ2-7, with D possibly being TRBD2 (6 bases). The CDR3 length is 12 residues. The germline CDR1 and CDR2 sequences are LGHNA and YNFKEQ. The ends were cut back, 7 bases at V and 5 bases at J, with 12 bases in the middle.

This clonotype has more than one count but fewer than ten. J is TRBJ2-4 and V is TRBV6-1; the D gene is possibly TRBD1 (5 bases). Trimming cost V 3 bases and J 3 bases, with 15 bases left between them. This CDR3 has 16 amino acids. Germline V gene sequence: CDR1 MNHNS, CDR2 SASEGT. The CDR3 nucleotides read TGTGCCAGCAGTGATCAGGCCCAAAGGGGCAAAAACATTCAGTACTTC. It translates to CASSDQAQRGKNIQYF.

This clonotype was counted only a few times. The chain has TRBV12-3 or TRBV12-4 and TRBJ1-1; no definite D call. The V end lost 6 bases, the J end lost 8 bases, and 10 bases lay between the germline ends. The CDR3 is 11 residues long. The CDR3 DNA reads TGTGCCAGCAGCCAGGCTTCCGAAGCTTTCTTT. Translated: CASSQASEAFF.

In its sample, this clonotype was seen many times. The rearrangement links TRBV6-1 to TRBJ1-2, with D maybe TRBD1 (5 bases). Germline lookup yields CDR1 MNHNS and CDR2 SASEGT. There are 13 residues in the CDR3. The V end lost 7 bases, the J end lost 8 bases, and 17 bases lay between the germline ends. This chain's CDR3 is CASTWGRQSGYTF. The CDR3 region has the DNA TGTGCCAGCACGTGGGGGAGACAGAGCGGCTACACCTTC.

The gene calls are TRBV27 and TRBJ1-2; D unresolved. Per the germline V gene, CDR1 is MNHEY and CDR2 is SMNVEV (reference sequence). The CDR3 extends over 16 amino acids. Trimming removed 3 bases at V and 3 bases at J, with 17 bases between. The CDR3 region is CASSFSPDSWDYGYTF. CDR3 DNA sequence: TGTGCCAGCAGTTTCTCACCCGATTCCTGGGACTATGGCTACACCTTC.

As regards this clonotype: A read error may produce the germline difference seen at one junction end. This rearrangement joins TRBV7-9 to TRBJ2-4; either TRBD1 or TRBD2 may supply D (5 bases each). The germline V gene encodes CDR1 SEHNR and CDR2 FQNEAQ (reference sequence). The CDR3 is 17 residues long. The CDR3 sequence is CASSSDRGRIAKTIQYF. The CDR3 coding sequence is TGTGCCAGCAGCTCCGACCGGGGACGGATCGCCAAAACCATTCAGTACTTC.